This TCR beta chain was documented in a study of molecular identifiers for immune sequencing clone quantification. The CDR3 sequence is 16 residues long. In germline, CDR1 is MNHEY, CDR2 SMNVEV (reference sequence). Trimming at V came to 6 bases and at J to 7 bases, leaving 13 bases not matched to a gene. This clonotype was found many times. TCRdb used MiXCR to reprocess the PCR reads, holding one entry per CDR3 protein. The sample includes over 600,000 distinct CDR3 sequences, 15% to 20% of them seen just once. The sequence came from a human donor in good health. Some libraries in this study had Jurkat cell RNA spiked in. The V call is TRBV27, the J call TRBJ2-1; 9 bases line up with TRBD2. The sample taken for sequencing was naive CD8+ T cells from blood, with Jurkat cell RNA spiked in. Subset in this sample: FACS-sorted CD8+CD4-CCR7+CD45RA+ naive T cells. Here the CDR3 DNA reads TGTGCCAGCAGCCTATCGTTAGCGGGAGTGTATAATGAGCAGTTCTTC. This codes for CASSLSLAGVYNEQFF.